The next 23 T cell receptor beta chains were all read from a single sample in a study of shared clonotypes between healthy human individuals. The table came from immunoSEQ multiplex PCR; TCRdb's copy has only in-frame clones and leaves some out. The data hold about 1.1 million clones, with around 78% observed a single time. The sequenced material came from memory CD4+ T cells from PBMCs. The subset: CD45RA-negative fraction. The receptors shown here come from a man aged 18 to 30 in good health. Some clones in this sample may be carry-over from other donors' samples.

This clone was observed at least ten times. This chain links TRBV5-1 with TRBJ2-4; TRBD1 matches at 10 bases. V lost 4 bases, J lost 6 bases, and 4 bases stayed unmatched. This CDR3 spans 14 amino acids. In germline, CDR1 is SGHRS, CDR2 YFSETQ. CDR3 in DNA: TGCGCCAGCAGCCCCGGGACAGGGGTAAACATTCAGTACTTC. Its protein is CASSPGTGVNIQYF. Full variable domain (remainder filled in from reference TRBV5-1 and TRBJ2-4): KAGVTQTPRYLIKTRGQQVTLSCSPISGHRSVSWYQQTPGQGLQFLFEYFSETQRNKGNFPGRFSGRQFSNSRSEMNVSTLELGDSALYLCASSPGTGVNIQYFGAGTRLSVL.

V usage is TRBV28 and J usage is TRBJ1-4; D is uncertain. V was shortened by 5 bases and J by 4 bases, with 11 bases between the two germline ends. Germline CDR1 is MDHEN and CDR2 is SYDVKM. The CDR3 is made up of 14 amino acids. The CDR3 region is CASSDSGLNEKLFF. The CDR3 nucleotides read TGTGCCAGCAGTGACTCGGGCCTTAATGAAAAACTGTTTTTT.

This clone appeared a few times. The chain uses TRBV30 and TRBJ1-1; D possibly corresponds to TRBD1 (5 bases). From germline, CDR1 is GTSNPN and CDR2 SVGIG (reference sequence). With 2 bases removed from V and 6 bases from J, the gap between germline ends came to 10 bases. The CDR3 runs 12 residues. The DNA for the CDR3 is TGTGCCTGGAGTCTCGGGGGTGCTGAAGCTTTCTTT. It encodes CAWSLGGAEAFF.

DNA for the CDR3: TGTGCCAGCTCACCACCGCACAGGGGGACAGAGACCCAGTACTTC. Residues: CASSPPHRGTETQYF. This sequence joins TRBV18 and TRBJ2-5, with 8 bases matching TRBD1. The CDR3 loop spans 15 amino acids. V lost 0 bases, J lost 4 bases, and 4 bases stayed unmatched. Germline CDR1 KGHSH, CDR2 LQKENI. Filled out from reference TRBV18 and TRBJ2-5, the complete variable domain reads NAGVMQNPRHLVRRRGQEARLRCSPMKGHSHVYWYRQLPEEGLKFMVYLQKENIIDESGMPKERFSAEFPKEGPSILRIQQVVRGDSAAYFCASSPPHRGTETQYFGPGTRLLVL.

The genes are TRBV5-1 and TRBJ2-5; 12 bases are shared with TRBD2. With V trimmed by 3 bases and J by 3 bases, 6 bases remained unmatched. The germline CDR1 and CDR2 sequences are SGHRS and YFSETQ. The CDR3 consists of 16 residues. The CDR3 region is CASSSGTSGWEETQYF. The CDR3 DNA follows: TGCGCCAGCAGCTCGGGGACTAGCGGGTGGGAAGAGACCCAGTACTTC.

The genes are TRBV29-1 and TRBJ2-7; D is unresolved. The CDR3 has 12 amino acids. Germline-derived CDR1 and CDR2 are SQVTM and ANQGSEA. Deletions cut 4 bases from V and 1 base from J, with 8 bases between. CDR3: CSVVDSSYEQYF. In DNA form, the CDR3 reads TGCAGCGTTGTAGACTCTTCCTACGAGCAGTACTTC.

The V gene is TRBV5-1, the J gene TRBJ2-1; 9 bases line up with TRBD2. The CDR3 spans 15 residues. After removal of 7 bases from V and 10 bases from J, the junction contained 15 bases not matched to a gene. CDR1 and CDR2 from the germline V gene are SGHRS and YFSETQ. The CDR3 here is CASSRTLAGSPEQFF. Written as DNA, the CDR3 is TGCGCCAGCTCCAGGACACTAGCGGGTTCCCCGGAGCAGTTCTTC.

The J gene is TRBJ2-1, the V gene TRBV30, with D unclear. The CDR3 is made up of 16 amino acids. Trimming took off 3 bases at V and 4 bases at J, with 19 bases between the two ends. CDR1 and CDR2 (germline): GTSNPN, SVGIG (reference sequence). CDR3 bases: TGTGCCTGGAGCTCCCTAGATCACAGAGCATACAATGAGCAGTTCTTC. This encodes CAWSSLDHRAYNEQFF.

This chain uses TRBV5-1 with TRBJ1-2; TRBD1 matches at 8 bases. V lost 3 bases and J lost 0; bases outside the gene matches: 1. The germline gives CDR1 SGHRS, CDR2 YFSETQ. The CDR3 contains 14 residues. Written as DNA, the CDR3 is TGCGCCAGCAGCTGGGGACAGGCTAACTATGGCTACACCTTC. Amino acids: CASSWGQANYGYTF.

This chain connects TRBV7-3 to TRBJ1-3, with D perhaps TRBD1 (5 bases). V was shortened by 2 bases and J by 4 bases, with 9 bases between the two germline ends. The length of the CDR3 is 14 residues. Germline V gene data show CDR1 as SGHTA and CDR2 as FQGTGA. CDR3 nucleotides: TGTGCCAGCAGCTTAGGGGGTACCGGAAACACCATATATTTT. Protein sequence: CASSLGGTGNTIYF. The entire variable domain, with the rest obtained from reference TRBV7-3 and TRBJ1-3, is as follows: GAGVSQTPSNKVTEKGKYVELRCDPISGHTALYWYRQSLGQGPEFLIYFQGTGAADDSGLPNDRFFAVRPEGSVSTLKIQRTERGDSAVYLCASSLGGTGNTIYFGEGSWLTVV.

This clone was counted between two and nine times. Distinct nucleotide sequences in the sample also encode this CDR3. The CDR3 DNA reads as TGCGCCAGCAGCCCTACCGGGACAGGGCCCTACGAGCAGTACTTC. It translates to CASSPTGTGPYEQYF. The chain uses TRBV5-1 and TRBJ2-7; the match to TRBD1 covers 9 bases. Germline V gene sequence: CDR1 SGHRS, CDR2 YFSETQ. CDR3 length: 15 amino acids. Trimming at V came to 4 bases and at J to 2 bases, leaving 7 bases not matched to a gene. The full variable domain, rest sourced from reference TRBV5-1 and TRBJ2-7, is KAGVTQTPRYLIKTRGQQVTLSCSPISGHRSVSWYQQTPGQGLQFLFEYFSETQRNKGNFPGRFSGRQFSNSRSEMNVSTLELGDSALYLCASSPTGTGPYEQYFGPGTRLTVT.

This CDR3 reads CSVEGFSDTQYF. CDR3 bases: TGCAGCGTTGAAGGGTTTTCGGATACGCAGTATTTT. The J gene is TRBJ2-3, the V gene TRBV29-1; D is uncertain. CDR3 size: 12 residues. CDR1 SQVTM and CDR2 ANQGSEA come from the germline V gene. Deletions cut 1 base from V and 6 bases from J, with 8 bases between.

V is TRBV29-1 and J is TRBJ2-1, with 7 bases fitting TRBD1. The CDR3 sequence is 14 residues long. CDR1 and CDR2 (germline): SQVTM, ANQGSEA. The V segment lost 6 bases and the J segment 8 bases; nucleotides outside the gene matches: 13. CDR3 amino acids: CSVGTVGGTDEQFF. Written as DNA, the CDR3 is TGCAGCGTGGGGACAGTTGGTGGAACGGATGAGCAGTTCTTC.

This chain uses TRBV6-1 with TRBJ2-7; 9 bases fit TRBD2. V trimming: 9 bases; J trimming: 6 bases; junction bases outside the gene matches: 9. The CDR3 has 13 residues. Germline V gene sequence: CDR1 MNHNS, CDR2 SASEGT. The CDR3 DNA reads TGTGCCAGTCTTAGCGGGAGTGACGCCGAGCAGTACTTC. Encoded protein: CASLSGSDAEQYF.

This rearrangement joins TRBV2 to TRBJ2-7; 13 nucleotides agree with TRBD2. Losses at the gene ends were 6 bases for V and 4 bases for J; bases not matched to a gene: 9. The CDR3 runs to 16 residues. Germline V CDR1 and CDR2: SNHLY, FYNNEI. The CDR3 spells CASSRTSGRVGYEQYF. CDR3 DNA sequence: TGTGCCAGCAGCCGGACTAGCGGGAGAGTAGGGTACGAGCAGTACTTC.

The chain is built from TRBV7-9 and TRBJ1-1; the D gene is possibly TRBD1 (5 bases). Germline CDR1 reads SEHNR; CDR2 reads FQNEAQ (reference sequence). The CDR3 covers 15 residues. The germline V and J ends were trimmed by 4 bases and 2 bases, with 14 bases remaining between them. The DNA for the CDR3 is TGTGCCAGCAGCTCTTCTTTCAGGGTAAACACTGAAGCTTTCTTT. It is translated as CASSSSFRVNTEAFF.

The CDR3 DNA follows: TGTGCCTGGATCAAACGGGGGGCCGCTAATGAAAAACTGTTTTTT. Translating it yields CAWIKRGAANEKLFF. J is TRBJ1-4 and V is TRBV30; tentatively, D is TRBD1 (6 bases). The germline CDR1 and CDR2 sequences are GTSNPN and SVGIG (reference sequence). The CDR3 consists of 15 residues. V was clipped by 4 bases and J by 3 bases, with 15 bases between them. The variable domain in full, with the rest retrieved from reference TRBV30 and TRBJ1-4, is SQTIHQWPATLVQPVGSPLSLECTVEGTSNPNLYWYRQAAGRGLQLLFYSVGIGQISSEVPQNLSASRPQDRQFILSSKKLLLSDSGFYLCAWIKRGAANEKLFFGSGTQLSVL.

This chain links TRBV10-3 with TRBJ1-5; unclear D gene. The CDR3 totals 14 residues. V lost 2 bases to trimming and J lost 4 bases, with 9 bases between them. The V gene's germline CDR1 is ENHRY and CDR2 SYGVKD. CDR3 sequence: CAISERVENQPQHF. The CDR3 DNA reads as TGTGCCATCAGTGAGAGGGTGGAGAATCAGCCCCAGCATTTT.

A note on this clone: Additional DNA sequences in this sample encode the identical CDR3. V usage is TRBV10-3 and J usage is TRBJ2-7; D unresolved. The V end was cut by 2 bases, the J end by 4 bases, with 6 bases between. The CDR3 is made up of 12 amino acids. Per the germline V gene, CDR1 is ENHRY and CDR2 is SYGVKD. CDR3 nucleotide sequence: TGTGCCATCAGTGAGGGTGGATACGAGCAGTACTTC. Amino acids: CAISEGGYEQYF.

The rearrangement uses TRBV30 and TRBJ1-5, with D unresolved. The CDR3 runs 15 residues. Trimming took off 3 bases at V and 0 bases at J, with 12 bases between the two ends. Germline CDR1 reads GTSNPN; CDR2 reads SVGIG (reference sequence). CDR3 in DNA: TGTGCCTGGAGCCCGGACGGTTTTAGCAATCAGCCCCAGCATTTT. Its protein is CAWSPDGFSNQPQHF. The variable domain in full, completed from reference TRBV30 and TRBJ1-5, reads SQTIHQWPATLVQPVGSPLSLECTVEGTSNPNLYWYRQAAGRGLQLLFYSVGIGQISSEVPQNLSASRPQDRQFILSSKKLLLSDSGFYLCAWSPDGFSNQPQHFGDGTRLSIL.

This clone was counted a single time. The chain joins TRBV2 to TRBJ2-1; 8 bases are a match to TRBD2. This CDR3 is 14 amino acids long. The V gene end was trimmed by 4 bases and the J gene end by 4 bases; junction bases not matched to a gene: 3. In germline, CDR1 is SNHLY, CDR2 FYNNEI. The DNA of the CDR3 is TGTGCCAGCAGTGGACTAGCGAGTTACAATGAGCAGTTCTTC. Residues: CASSGLASYNEQFF.

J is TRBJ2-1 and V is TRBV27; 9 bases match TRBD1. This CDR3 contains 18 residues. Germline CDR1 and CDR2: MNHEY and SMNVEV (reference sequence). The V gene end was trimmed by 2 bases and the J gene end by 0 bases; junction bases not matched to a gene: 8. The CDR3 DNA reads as TGTGCCAGCAGTTTAGGTGGACAGGGGCTGAGCTCCTACAATGAGCAGTTCTTC. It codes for CASSLGGQGLSSYNEQFF.

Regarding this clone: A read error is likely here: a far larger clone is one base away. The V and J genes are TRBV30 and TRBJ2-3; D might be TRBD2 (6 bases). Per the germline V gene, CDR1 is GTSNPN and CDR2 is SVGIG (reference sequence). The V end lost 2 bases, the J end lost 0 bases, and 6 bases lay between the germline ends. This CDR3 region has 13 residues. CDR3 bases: TGTGCCTGGAGTAGCGGGAGCACAGATACGCAGTATTTT. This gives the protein CAWSSGSTDTQYF.